Presented here are 30 T cell receptor beta chains from one specimen sequenced in a study of blood T cell repertoires in COVID-19. Here immunoSEQ multiplex PCR was the method, and the copy in TCRdb shows in-frame clones only, minus some. Found here are roughly 260,000 clones, more than 85% of them singletons; the top ten hold under 3%. The specimen sequenced was peripheral blood. These TCRs come from a person under 30 with COVID-19, enrolled during active disease.

This clone has only one observation. This rearrangement joins TRBV11-2 to TRBJ2-1, with 9 bases matching TRBD2. Germline values: CDR1 SGHAT, CDR2 FQNNGV. This CDR3 spans 14 amino acids. After removal of 5 bases from V and 7 bases from J, the junction contained 6 bases not matched to a gene. CDR3 bases: TGTGCCAGCAGCCTTAGCGGGAGACTGAATGAGCAGTTCTTC. Its protein is CASSLSGRLNEQFF.

The chain uses TRBV27 and TRBJ2-7; a possible D gene is TRBD1 (5 bases). The CDR3 has 13 amino acids. Trimming cost V 2 bases and J 3 bases, with 8 bases left between them. Germline loops: CDR1 MNHEY, CDR2 SMNVEV (reference sequence). The CDR3 region has the DNA TGTGCCAGCAGTTTAGGAAGGGGCTACGAGCAGTACTTC. It encodes CASSLGRGYEQYF.

This chain uses TRBV20-1 with TRBJ1-2, with D perhaps TRBD1 (6 bases). Trimming removed 3 bases at V and 7 bases at J, with 18 bases between. Germline CDR1 reads DFQATT; CDR2 reads SNEGSKA (reference sequence). CDR3 length: 14 amino acids. The CDR3 region is CSASLVSGAGGYTF. The CDR3 nucleotides are TGCAGTGCTAGTCTTGTGTCAGGGGCTGGTGGCTACACCTTC.

The rearrangement uses TRBV19 and TRBJ2-1; D not certain. The germline CDR1 and CDR2 sequences are LNHDA and SQIVND (reference sequence). The V gene lost 4 bases and the J gene lost 2 bases, with 18 bases spanning the gap. The CDR3 consists of 17 residues. CDR3 sequence: CASSTPSGGLTYNEQFF. Here the CDR3 DNA reads TGTGCCAGTAGTACACCATCCGGCGGCCTTACCTACAATGAGCAGTTCTTC.

V gene TRBV7-8 combines with J gene TRBJ2-1; no clear D. Germline CDR1 reads SGHVS; CDR2 reads FQNEAQ. CDR3 length: 15 residues. V gave up 2 bases and J gave up 9 bases, with 17 bases separating them. Here the CDR3 reads CASSLSYGLISEQFF. The CDR3 DNA reads as TGTGCCAGCAGCTTATCCTATGGGCTCATTAGTGAGCAGTTCTTC.

This chain links TRBV4-2 with TRBJ2-3, with 8 positions matching TRBD2. The junction had 12 bases not matched to a gene; V was cut back by 8 bases and J by 2 bases. The CDR3 is 16 residues long. CDR1 and CDR2 (germline): LGHNA, YNFKEQ. The CDR3 protein is CASSRTSSADTDTQYF. The CDR3 nucleotides read TGTGCCAGCTCGAGGACTAGCTCGGCCGACACAGATACGCAGTATTTT.

The V gene is TRBV18, the J gene TRBJ2-5, with 7 bases aligning to TRBD1. Losses at the gene ends were 3 bases for V and 2 bases for J; bases not matched to a gene: 6. There are 15 residues in the CDR3. Germline lookup yields CDR1 KGHSH and CDR2 LQKENI. This CDR3 is CASSPRQGNQETQYF. CDR3 DNA sequence: TGTGCCAGCTCACCTCGACAGGGAAATCAAGAGACCCAGTACTTC. Variable domain in full (rest from reference TRBV18 and TRBJ2-5): NAGVMQNPRHLVRRRGQEARLRCSPMKGHSHVYWYRQLPEEGLKFMVYLQKENIIDESGMPKERFSAEFPKEGPSILRIQQVVRGDSAAYFCASSPRQGNQETQYFGPGTRLLVL.

This sequence joins TRBV19 and TRBJ1-1, with D perhaps TRBD1 (6 bases). The CDR3 runs 14 residues. V gave up 5 bases and J gave up 1 base, with 11 bases separating them. Germline V gives CDR1 LNHDA, CDR2 SQIVND (reference sequence). This CDR3 reads CASSALGGNTEAFF. Here the CDR3 DNA reads TGTGCCAGTAGTGCTCTAGGGGGGAACACTGAAGCTTTCTTT.

The V gene is TRBV6-1, the J gene TRBJ2-7; D is perhaps TRBD2 (6 bases). The CDR3 totals 13 residues. Germline V lookup: CDR1 MNHNS, CDR2 SASEGT. V was clipped by 1 base and J by 6 bases, with 10 bases between them. The CDR3 DNA follows: TGTGCCAGCAGTGAAGTGACTAGTAGCGAGCAGTACTTC. Protein product: CASSEVTSSEQYF.

V is TRBV28 and J is TRBJ2-7; D is uncertain. The germline CDR1 and CDR2 sequences are MDHEN and SYDVKM. This CDR3 has 12 amino acids. The V end was cut by 2 bases, the J end by 4 bases, with 6 bases between. CDR3 nucleotides: TGTGCCAGCAGTTTAACGGGTTACGAGCAGTACTTC. Protein: CASSLTGYEQYF.

The chain combines TRBV19 with TRBJ1-1; D is ambiguous. The V end was cut by 3 bases, the J end by 0 bases, with 17 bases between. The CDR3 covers 17 residues. Per the germline V gene, CDR1 is LNHDA and CDR2 is SQIVND (reference sequence). The CDR3 region is CASSISHLRLLNTEAFF. CDR3 nucleotide sequence: TGTGCCAGTAGTATTTCCCACCTCAGGCTTCTGAACACTGAAGCTTTCTTT. The full variable domain, with the rest looked up from reference TRBV19 and TRBJ1-1, is DGGITQSPKYLFRKEGQNVTLSCEQNLNHDAMYWYRQDPGQGLRLIYYSQIVNDFQKGDIAEGYSVSREKKESFPLTVTSAQKNPTAFYLCASSISHLRLLNTEAFFGQGTRLTVV.

The CDR3 spells CASSTLSGRHTGELFF. The CDR3 DNA reads as TGTGCCAGCAGCACACTTAGCGGGAGGCACACCGGGGAGCTGTTTTTT. The chain employs TRBV3-1 (or the pseudogene TRBV3-2) and TRBJ2-2; 10 bases are shared with TRBD2. Germline V CDR1 and CDR2: LGHDT, YNNKEL (reference sequence). The CDR3 covers 16 residues. The V gene end was trimmed by 5 bases and the J gene end by 3 bases; junction bases not matched to a gene: 6.

The genes are TRBV6-5 and TRBJ1-2, with D perhaps TRBD1 (6 bases). The V end was cut by 7 bases, the J end by 5 bases, with 20 bases between. There are 15 residues in the CDR3. Germline values: CDR1 MNHEY, CDR2 SVGAGI. CDR3 protein: CASTSSPGAPYGYTF. The DNA for the CDR3 is TGTGCCAGCACATCCAGTCCAGGGGCGCCGTATGGCTACACCTTC.

The chain couples TRBV11-3 to TRBJ2-1; 8 bases map to TRBD2. CDR1 and CDR2 (germline): SGHNT, YENEEA. The CDR3 is 16 amino acids. The ends lost 1 base at V and 8 bases at J; junction bases unmatched: 10. CDR3 loop: CASSLGMSGSRHEQFF. The CDR3 DNA follows: TGTGCCAGCAGCTTAGGAATGAGCGGGAGTCGGCATGAGCAGTTCTTC.

The J gene is TRBJ1-2, the V gene TRBV28, with D unresolved. The germline V gene encodes CDR1 MDHEN and CDR2 SYDVKM. Between the trimmed V and J ends, which lost 2 bases and 4 bases, there was a span of 14 bases. The CDR3 sequence is 15 residues long. CDR3 in amino acids: CASSLVSAGSYGYTF. CDR3 in DNA: TGTGCCAGCAGTTTAGTATCGGCGGGGAGCTATGGCTACACCTTC.

J is TRBJ1-6 and V is TRBV7-3; 10 nucleotides agree with TRBD1. This CDR3 is 17 amino acids long. The junction had 12 bases not matched to a gene; V was cut back by 5 bases and J by 8 bases. Germline CDR1 and CDR2: SGHTA and FQGTGA. The CDR3 loop reads CASSRGDRGDVDSPLHF. CDR3 coding DNA: TGTGCCAGCAGCCGAGGGGACAGGGGTGATGTGGATTCACCCCTCCACTTT.

The chain uses TRBV25-1 and TRBJ2-7; TRBD2 matches 12 bases. CDR1 and CDR2 (germline): MGHDK, SYGVNS. Trimming at V came to 8 bases and at J to 4 bases, leaving 12 bases not matched to a gene. The CDR3 has 16 amino acids. The CDR3 here is CASSSGRARTPYEQYF. The CDR3 DNA sequence: TGTGCCAGCTCTAGCGGGAGGGCGAGGACCCCTTACGAGCAGTACTTC.

The chain is built from TRBV5-1 and TRBJ2-5, with 10 bases aligning to TRBD2. Germline assignment: CDR1 SGHRS and CDR2 YFSETQ. V dropped 2 bases and J dropped 5; count of bases not matched to a gene: 6. This CDR3 contains 15 residues. CDR3 region: CASSLAGGPFETQYF. The CDR3 DNA follows: TGCGCCAGCAGCTTAGCGGGAGGGCCCTTCGAGACCCAGTACTTC.

This clone was picked up one time. The genes are TRBV19 and TRBJ1-6, with 9 bases lining up with TRBD1. CDR1 is LNHDA and CDR2 is SQIVND in the germline V gene (reference sequence). CDR3 size: 13 residues. With 7 bases clipped from V and 9 bases from J, the junction kept 4 bases outside the gene matches. CDR3 bases: TGTGCCAGTAATGACAGGGGGTTTTCACCCCTCCACTTT. This codes for CASNDRGFSPLHF.

This CDR3 is CASRTGTAYEQYF. The CDR3, as DNA: TGTGCCAGCAGGACCGGGACTGCATACGAGCAGTACTTC. The chain uses TRBV12-3 or TRBV12-4 and TRBJ2-7; possibly TRBD2 for D (6 bases). V was shortened by 6 bases and J by 4 bases, with 13 bases between the two germline ends. The CDR3 totals 13 residues.

The CDR3: CSVDGTEPYEQYF. The CDR3 DNA reads TGCAGCGTTGATGGGACAGAGCCCTACGAGCAGTACTTC. The J gene is TRBJ2-7, the V gene TRBV29-1, with 7 bases fitting TRBD1. With V trimmed by 3 bases and J by 2 bases, 4 bases remained unmatched. Germline V lookup: CDR1 SQVTM, CDR2 ANQGSEA. The CDR3 length is 13 residues.

The V call is TRBV7-2, the J call TRBJ2-7; D might be TRBD1 (6 bases). The CDR3 has 14 residues. Germline lookup yields CDR1 SGHTA and CDR2 FQGNSA. Trimming took 7 bases from V and 4 from J, leaving 17 bases between them. CDR3 bases: TGTGCCAGCACCCCGCAGGGGTTGTTTTACGAGCAGTACTTC. Residues: CASTPQGLFYEQYF.

Concerning this clone: The germline gene is not matched at one end of the junction; a read error may be the cause. The rearrangement links TRBV7-7 to TRBJ2-1; 14 positions agree with TRBD2. Germline loops: CDR1 SSHAT, CDR2 FNYEAQ (reference sequence). CDR3 length: 17 residues. The CDR3 sequence: CASSPRTSGGTYNEQFF. CDR3 DNA: TGTGCTAGCAGCCCAAGGACTAGCGGGGGGACCTACAATGAGCAGTTCTTC.

The rearrangement uses TRBV7-2 and TRBJ2-2; 7 bases agree with TRBD1. J was trimmed by 4 bases and V by 9 bases; bases with no gene match: 8. CDR1 is SGHTA, CDR2 FQGNSA, per germline. The CDR3 spans 14 residues. CDR3 region: CASIRDSGTGELFF. DNA of the CDR3: TGTGCCAGTATCCGGGACAGCGGCACCGGGGAGCTGTTTTTT. Complete variable domain (other parts from reference TRBV7-2 and TRBJ2-2): GAGVSQSPSNKVTEKGKDVELRCDPISGHTALYWYRQSLGQGLEFLIYFQGNSAPDKSGLPSDRFSAERTGGSVSTLTIQRTQQEDSAVYLCASIRDSGTGELFFGEGSRLTVL.

The J gene is TRBJ1-5, the V gene TRBV18; D remains ambiguous. This CDR3 comprises 14 residues. Trimming removed 6 bases at V and 3 bases at J, with 12 bases between. Per the germline V gene, CDR1 is KGHSH and CDR2 is LQKENI. The CDR3 coding sequence is TGTGCCAGCTCCCAAGGCAGGCACAATCAGCCCCAGCATTTT. It codes for CASSQGRHNQPQHF. The full variable domain, in which reference TRBV18 and TRBJ1-5 provide the parts outside the CDR3, is NAGVMQNPRHLVRRRGQEARLRCSPMKGHSHVYWYRQLPEEGLKFMVYLQKENIIDESGMPKERFSAEFPKEGPSILRIQQVVRGDSAAYFCASSQGRHNQPQHFGDGTRLSIL.

This CDR3 reads CASTTHLAPYNEQFF. CDR3 bases: TGTGCCAGCACCACACACCTAGCGCCCTACAATGAGCAGTTCTTC. This chain links TRBV13 with TRBJ2-1; tentative D call: TRBD2 (6 bases). The CDR3 has 15 amino acids. Germline CDR1 PRHDT, CDR2 FYEKMQ (reference sequence). Trimming took off 7 bases at V and 2 bases at J, with 15 bases between the two ends. Full variable domain (outside the CDR3, taken from reference TRBV13 and TRBJ2-1): AAGVIQSPRHLIKEKRETATLKCYPIPRHDTVYWYQQGPGQDPQFLISFYEKMQSDKGSIPDRFSAQQFSDYHSELNMSSLELGDSALYFCASTTHLAPYNEQFFGPGTRLTVL.

This chain connects TRBV6-5 to TRBJ1-1; D unclear. V was trimmed by 8 bases and J by 6 bases, leaving 19 bases between them. Germline assignment: CDR1 MNHEY and CDR2 SVGAGI. This CDR3 is built from 14 residues. The CDR3 loop reads CASREGSLIPEAFF. For the CDR3, the DNA is TGTGCCAGCCGCGAGGGCAGTCTTATTCCTGAAGCTTTCTTT.

The DNA for the CDR3 is TGTGCCTGCGATCCCCTGTCGGAGCTGCCCTACAATGAGCAGTTCTTC. This encodes CACDPLSELPYNEQFF. This sequence joins TRBV9 and TRBJ2-1, with unresolved D. CDR3 length equals 16 residues. V was trimmed by 10 bases and J by 2 bases, leaving 22 bases between them. CDR1 and CDR2 (germline): SGDLS, YYNGEE.

Here the CDR3 DNA reads TGTGCCAGCTCCCCCCCGGGAAGCTCCTACGAGCAGTACTTC. This translates into CASSPPGSSYEQYF. The gene calls are TRBV11-1 and TRBJ2-7; a possible D gene is TRBD2 (5 bases). The V end was cut by 8 bases, the J end by 0 bases, with 14 bases between. The germline CDR1 and CDR2 sequences are SGHAT and FQDESV (reference sequence). This CDR3 is built from 14 residues.

V gene TRBV15 combines with J gene TRBJ1-4; 10 bases line up with TRBD1. The CDR3 runs to 15 residues. V shed 5 bases and J 6 bases; nucleotides not matched to a gene: 6. Germline CDR1 and CDR2: LNHNV and YYDKDF (reference sequence). CDR3 bases: TGTGCCACCAGCGACTCCGGGACAGGGGATGAAAAACTGTTTTTT. Amino acid sequence: CATSDSGTGDEKLFF.